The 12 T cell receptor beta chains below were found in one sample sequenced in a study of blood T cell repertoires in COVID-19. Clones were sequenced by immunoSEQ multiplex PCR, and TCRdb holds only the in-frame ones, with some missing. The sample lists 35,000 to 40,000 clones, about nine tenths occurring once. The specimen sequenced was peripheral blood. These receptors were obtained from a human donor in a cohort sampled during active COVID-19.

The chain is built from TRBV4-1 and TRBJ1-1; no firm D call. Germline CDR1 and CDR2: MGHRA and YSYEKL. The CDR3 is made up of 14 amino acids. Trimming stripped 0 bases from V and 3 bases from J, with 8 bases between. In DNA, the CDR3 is TGCGCCAGCAGCCAAGATCGCAGTCACACTGAAGCTTTCTTT. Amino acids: CASSQDRSHTEAFF.

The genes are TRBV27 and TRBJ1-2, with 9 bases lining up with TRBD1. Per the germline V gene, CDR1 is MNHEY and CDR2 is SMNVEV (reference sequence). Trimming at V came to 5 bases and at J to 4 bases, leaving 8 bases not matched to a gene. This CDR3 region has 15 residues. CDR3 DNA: TGTGCCAGCAGTACTCCGGGACAGGGTTTCTATGGCTACACCTTC. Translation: CASSTPGQGFYGYTF.

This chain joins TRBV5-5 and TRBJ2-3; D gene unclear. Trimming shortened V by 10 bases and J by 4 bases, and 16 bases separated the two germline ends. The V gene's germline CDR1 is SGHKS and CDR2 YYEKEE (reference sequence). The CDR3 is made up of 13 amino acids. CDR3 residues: CASQESPADTQYF. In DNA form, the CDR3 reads TGTGCCTCGCAGGAAAGTCCGGCAGATACGCAGTATTTT.

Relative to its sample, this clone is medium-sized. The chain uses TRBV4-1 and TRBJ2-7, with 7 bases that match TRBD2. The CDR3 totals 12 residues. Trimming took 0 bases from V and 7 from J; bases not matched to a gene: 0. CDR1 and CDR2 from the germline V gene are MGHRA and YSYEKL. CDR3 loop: CASSQEAGEQYF. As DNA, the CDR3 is TGCGCCAGCAGCCAAGAAGCGGGGGAGCAGTACTTC.

The CDR3 DNA follows: TGTGCCAGCAACTTACTAGTAGTGGGTACAGATACGCAGTATTTT. It translates to CASNLLVVGTDTQYF. The J gene is TRBJ2-3, the V gene TRBV28; TRBD2 is a possible D gene (5 bases). Germline V CDR1 and CDR2: MDHEN, SYDVKM. V shed 7 bases and J shed 3 bases, with 17 bases lying between them. This CDR3 is built from 15 residues.

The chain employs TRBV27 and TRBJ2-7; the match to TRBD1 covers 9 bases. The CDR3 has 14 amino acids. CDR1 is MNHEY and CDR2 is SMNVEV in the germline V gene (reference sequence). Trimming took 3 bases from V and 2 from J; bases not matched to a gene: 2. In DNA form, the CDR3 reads TGTGCCAGCAGTTTGGGGACAGGGCCCTACGAGCAGTACTTC. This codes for CASSLGTGPYEQYF.

CDR3 amino acids: CASSYGQGSEQYF. CDR3 nucleotide sequence: TGTGCCAGCAGTTACGGGCAGGGGAGCGAGCAGTACTTC. The genes are TRBV6-5 and TRBJ2-7; D is perhaps TRBD1 (6 bases). Deletions cut 2 bases from V and 6 bases from J, with 11 bases between. The CDR3 extends over 13 amino acids. Germline V gene data show CDR1 as MNHEY and CDR2 as SVGAGI.

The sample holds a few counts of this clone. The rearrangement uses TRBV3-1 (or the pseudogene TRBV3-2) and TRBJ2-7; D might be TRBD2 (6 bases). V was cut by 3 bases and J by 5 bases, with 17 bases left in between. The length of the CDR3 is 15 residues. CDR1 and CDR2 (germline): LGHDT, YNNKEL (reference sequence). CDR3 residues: CASSHSGTGGDEQYF. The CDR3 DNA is TGTGCCAGCAGCCACTCAGGCACAGGAGGGGACGAGCAGTACTTC.

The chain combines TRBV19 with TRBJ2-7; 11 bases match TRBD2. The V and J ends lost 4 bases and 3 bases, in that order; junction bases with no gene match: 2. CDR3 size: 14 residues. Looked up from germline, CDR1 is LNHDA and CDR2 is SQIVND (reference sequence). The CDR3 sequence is CASSTGTSGYEQYF. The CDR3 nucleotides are TGTGCCAGTAGTACCGGGACTAGCGGCTACGAGCAGTACTTC.

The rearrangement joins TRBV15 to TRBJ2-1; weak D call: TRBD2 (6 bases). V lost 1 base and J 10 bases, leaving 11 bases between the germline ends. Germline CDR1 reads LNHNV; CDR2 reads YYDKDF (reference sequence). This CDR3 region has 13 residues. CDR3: CATSRGAGSEQFF. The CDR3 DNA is TGTGCCACCAGCAGAGGGGCGGGGTCGGAGCAGTTCTTC. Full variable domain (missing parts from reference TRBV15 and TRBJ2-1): DAMVIQNPRYQVTQFGKPVTLSCSQTLNHNVMYWYQQKSSQAPKLLFHYYDKDFNNEADTPDNFQSRRPNTSFCFLDIRSPGLGDTAMYLCATSRGAGSEQFFGPGTRLTVL.

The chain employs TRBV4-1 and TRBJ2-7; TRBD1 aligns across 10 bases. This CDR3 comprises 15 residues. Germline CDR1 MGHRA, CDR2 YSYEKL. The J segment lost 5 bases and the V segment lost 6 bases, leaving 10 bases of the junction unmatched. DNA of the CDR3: TGCGCCAGCAGTCGAGGACAGGGGGTACTCCACGAGCAGTACTTC. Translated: CASSRGQGVLHEQYF.

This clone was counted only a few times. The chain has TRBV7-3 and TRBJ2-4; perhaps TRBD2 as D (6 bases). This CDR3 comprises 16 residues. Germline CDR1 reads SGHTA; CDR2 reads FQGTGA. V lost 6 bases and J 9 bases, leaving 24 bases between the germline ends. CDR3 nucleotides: TGTGCCAGCAGGCCCACGAGGGGCGGGATTGAAGGCATTCAGTACTTC. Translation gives CASRPTRGGIEGIQYF.